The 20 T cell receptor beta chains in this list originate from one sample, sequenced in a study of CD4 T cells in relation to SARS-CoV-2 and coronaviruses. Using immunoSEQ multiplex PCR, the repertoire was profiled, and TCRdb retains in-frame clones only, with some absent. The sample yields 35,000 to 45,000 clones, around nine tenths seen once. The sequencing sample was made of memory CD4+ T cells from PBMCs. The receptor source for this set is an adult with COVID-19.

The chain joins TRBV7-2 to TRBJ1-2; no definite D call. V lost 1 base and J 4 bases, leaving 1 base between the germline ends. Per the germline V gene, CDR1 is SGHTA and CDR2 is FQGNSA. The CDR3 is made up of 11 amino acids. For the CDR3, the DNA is TGTGCCAGCAGCTTAGTCTATGGCTACACCTTC. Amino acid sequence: CASSLVYGYTF.

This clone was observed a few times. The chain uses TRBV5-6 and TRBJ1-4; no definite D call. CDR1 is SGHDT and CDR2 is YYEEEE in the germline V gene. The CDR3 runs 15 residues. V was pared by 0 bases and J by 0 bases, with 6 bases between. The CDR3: CASSLAPATNEKLFF. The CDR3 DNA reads TGTGCCAGCAGCTTGGCCCCTGCAACTAATGAAAAACTGTTTTTT.

The CDR3 DNA follows: TGTGCCAGCTCAGCGACAGCCGGGACAGGAAATAACTATGGCTACACCTTC. Translation gives CASSATAGTGNNYGYTF. The V and J genes are TRBV18 and TRBJ1-2; TRBD1 agrees at 8 bases. J was trimmed by 1 base and V by 5 bases; bases with no gene match: 12. Germline V gene sequence: CDR1 KGHSH, CDR2 LQKENI. The CDR3 has 17 residues. Full variable domain (rest looked up from reference TRBV18 and TRBJ1-2): NAGVMQNPRHLVRRRGQEARLRCSPMKGHSHVYWYRQLPEEGLKFMVYLQKENIIDESGMPKERFSAEFPKEGPSILRIQQVVRGDSAAYFCASSATAGTGNNYGYTFGSGTRLTVV.

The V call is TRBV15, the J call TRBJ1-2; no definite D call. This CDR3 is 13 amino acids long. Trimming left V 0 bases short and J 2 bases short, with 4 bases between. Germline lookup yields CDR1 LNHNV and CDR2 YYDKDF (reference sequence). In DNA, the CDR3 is TGTGCCACCAGCAGAGACAGGAACTATGGCTACACCTTC. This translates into CATSRDRNYGYTF. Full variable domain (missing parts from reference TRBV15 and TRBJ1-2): DAMVIQNPRYQVTQFGKPVTLSCSQTLNHNVMYWYQQKSSQAPKLLFHYYDKDFNNEADTPDNFQSRRPNTSFCFLDIRSPGLGDTAMYLCATSRDRNYGYTFGSGTRLTVV.

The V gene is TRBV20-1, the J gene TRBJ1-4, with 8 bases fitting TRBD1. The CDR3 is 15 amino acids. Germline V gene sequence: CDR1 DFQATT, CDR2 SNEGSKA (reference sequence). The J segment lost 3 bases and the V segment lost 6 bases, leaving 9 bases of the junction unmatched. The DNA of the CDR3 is TGCAGTGCCAGTCCCCAGGGGGCGCCTAATGAAAAACTGTTTTTT. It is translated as CSASPQGAPNEKLFF.

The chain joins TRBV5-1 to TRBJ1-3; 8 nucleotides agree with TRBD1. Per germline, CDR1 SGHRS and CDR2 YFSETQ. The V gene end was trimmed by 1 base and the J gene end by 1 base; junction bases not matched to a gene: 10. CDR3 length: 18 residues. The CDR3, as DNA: TGCGCCAGCAGCTTGTTTACCGGGACAGGCCTTTCTGGAAACACCATATATTTT. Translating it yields CASSLFTGTGLSGNTIYF.

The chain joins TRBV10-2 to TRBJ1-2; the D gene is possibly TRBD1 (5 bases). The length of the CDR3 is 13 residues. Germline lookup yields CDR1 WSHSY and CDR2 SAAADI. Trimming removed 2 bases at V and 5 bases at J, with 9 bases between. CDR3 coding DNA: TGCGCCAGCAGTGAGGGTGGGGGGTATGGCTACACCTTC. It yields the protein CASSEGGGYGYTF.

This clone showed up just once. The CDR3 loop reads CASSYLYRGGYEQYF. The CDR3 coding sequence is TGTGCCAGCAGTTACCTTTACAGGGGTGGGTACGAGCAGTACTTC. The genes are TRBV6-5 and TRBJ2-7; 7 nucleotides agree with TRBD1. The trim removed 2 bases at V and 4 bases at J, leaving 8 bases unmatched. Germline V CDR1 and CDR2: MNHEY, SVGAGI. The CDR3 totals 15 residues.

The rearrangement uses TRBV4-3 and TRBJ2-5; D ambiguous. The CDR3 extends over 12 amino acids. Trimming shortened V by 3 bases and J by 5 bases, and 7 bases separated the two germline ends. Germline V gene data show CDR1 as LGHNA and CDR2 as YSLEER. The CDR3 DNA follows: TGCGCCAGCAGCCAGAATAGGGAGACCCAGTACTTC. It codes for CASSQNRETQYF.

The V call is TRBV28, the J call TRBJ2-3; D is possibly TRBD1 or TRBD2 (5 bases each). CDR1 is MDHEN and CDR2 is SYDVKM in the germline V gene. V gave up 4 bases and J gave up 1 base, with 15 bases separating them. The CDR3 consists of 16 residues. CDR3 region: CASSYGGSGRTDTQYF. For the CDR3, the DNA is TGTGCCAGCAGTTATGGGGGAAGTGGGCGCACAGATACGCAGTATTTT.

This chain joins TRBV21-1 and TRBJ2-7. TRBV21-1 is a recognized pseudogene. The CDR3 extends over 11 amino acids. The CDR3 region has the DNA TGTGCCAGCAGCAAAGGGTACGAGCAGTACTTC. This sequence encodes CASSKGYEQYF.

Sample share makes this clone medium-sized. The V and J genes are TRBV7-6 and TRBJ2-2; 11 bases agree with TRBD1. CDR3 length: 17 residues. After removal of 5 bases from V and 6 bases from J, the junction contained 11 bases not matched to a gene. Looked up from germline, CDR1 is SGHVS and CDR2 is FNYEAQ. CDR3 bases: TGTGCCAGCAGCCGACCGGGGGGGACAGGGGGGCCCGGGGAGCTGTTTTTT. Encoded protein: CASSRPGGTGGPGELFF. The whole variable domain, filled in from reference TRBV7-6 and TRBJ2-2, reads GAGVSQSPRYKVTKRGQDVALRCDPISGHVSLYWYRQALGQGPEFLTYFNYEAQQDKSGLPNDRFSAERPEGSISTLTIQRTEQRDSAMYRCASSRPGGTGGPGELFFGEGSRLTVL.

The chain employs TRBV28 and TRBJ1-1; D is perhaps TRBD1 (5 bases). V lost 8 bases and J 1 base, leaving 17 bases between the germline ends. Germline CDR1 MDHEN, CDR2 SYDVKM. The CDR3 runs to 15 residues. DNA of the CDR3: TGTGCCAGCTTTGTTCAGGGAGGCAGGAACACTGAAGCTTTCTTT. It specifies CASFVQGGRNTEAFF.

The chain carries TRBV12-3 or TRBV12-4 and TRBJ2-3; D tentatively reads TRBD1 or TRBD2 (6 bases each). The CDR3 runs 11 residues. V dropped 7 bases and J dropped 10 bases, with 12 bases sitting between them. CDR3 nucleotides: TGTGCCAGCACCCAAGGGGGGTCGCAGTATTTT. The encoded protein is CASTQGGSQYF.

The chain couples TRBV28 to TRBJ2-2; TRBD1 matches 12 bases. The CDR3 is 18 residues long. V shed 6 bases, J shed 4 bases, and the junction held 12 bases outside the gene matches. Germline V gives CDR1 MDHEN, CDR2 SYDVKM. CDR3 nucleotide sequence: TGTGCCAGCAGGTCACCCTTGGGACAGGGGGCGAGCACCGGGGAGCTGTTTTTT. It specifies CASRSPLGQGASTGELFF.

The CDR3, as DNA: TGTGCCAGTAGTATCCGGACAGGGGACGAGACCCAGTACTTC. Translated: CASSIRTGDETQYF. The V call is TRBV19, the J call TRBJ2-5; 9 bases agree with TRBD1. J lost 5 bases, V lost 3 bases, and 4 bases had no gene match. Germline V gene data show CDR1 as LNHDA and CDR2 as SQIVND (reference sequence). The CDR3 totals 14 residues.

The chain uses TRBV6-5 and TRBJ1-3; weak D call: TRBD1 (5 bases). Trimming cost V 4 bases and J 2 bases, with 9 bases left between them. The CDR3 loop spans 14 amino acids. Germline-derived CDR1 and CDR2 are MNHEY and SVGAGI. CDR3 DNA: TGTGCCAGCAGTTCCCGAGGGGCTGGAAACACCATATATTTT. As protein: CASSSRGAGNTIYF.

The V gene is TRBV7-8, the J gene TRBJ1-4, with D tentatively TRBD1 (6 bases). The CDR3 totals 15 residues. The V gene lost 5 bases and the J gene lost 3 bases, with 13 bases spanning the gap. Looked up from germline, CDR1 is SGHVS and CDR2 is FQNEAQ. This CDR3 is CASSQTGKANEKLFF. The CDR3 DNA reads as TGTGCCAGCAGCCAAACAGGGAAAGCTAATGAAAAACTGTTTTTT.

The CDR3 nucleotides are TGTGCCAGCAGCTTGGGGACGGGGAAGGGCTATGGCTACACCTTC. Translated, it gives CASSLGTGKGYGYTF. The V call is TRBV5-4, the J call TRBJ1-2; D call uncertain. V was trimmed by 0 bases and J by 4 bases, leaving 13 bases between them. CDR1 and CDR2 from the germline V gene are SGHNT and YYREEE (reference sequence). The CDR3 has 15 amino acids.

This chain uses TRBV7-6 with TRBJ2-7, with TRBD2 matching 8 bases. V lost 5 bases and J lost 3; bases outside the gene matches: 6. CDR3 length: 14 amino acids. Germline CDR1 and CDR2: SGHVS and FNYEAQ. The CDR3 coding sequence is TGTGCCAGCAGCCCATCGGGACTAGTCTACGAGCAGTACTTC. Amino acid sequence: CASSPSGLVYEQYF.